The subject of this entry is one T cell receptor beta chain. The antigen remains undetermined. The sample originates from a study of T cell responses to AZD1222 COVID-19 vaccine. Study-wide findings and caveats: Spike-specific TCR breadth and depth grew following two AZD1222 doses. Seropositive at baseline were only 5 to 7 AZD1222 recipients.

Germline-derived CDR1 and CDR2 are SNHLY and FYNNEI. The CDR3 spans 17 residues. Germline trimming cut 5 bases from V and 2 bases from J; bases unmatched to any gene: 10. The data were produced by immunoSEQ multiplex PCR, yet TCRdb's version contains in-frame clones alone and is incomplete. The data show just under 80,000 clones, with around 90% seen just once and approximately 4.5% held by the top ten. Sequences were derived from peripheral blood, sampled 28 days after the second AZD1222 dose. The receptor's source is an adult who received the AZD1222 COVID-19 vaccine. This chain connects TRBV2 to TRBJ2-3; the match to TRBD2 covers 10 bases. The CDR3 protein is CASSKPTSGIITDTQYF. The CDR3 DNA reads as TGTGCCAGCAGTAAGCCAACTAGCGGGATAATCACAGATACGCAGTATTTT.